These 12 T cell receptor beta chains came from one sample sequenced in a study of blood T cell repertoires in COVID-19. Using immunoSEQ multiplex PCR, the repertoire was profiled, and TCRdb retains in-frame clones only, with some absent. Among some 240,000 clones listed, 70% to 85% were seen once. The source material was peripheral blood. The source is a woman aged 80 or over with acute or convalescent COVID-19.

The gene calls are TRBV19 and TRBJ1-2, with D possibly being TRBD1 (6 bases). The CDR3 loop spans 13 amino acids. Germline V gene data show CDR1 as LNHDA and CDR2 as SQIVND (reference sequence). Trimming stripped 3 bases from V and 8 bases from J, with 13 bases between. CDR3 amino acids: CASSIRQAPGYTF. The CDR3 nucleotides are TGTGCCAGTAGTATCCGACAGGCACCGGGCTACACCTTC.

V gene TRBV30 combines with J gene TRBJ2-2, with TRBD2 identical over 13 bases. Germline loops: CDR1 GTSNPN, CDR2 SVGIG (reference sequence). The length of the CDR3 is 16 residues. The V and J ends lost 1 base and 7 bases, in that order; junction bases with no gene match: 6. In nucleotides, the CDR3 is TGTGCCTGGAGTGGGACTAGCGGGGGACATGTCGGGGAGCTGTTTTTT. Translation gives CAWSGTSGGHVGELFF.

The J gene is TRBJ2-6, the V gene TRBV6-5; 7 bases are shared with TRBD1. The CDR3 is made up of 16 amino acids. J gave up 3 bases and V 3 bases, and 5 bases lay outside the gene matches. Germline V lookup: CDR1 MNHEY, CDR2 SVGAGI. The CDR3 is CASSYLGGYGANVLTF. The CDR3 bases are TGTGCCAGCAGTTATCTAGGGGGCTATGGGGCCAACGTCCTGACTTTC.

The chain couples TRBV5-1 to TRBJ1-2; TRBD1 matches 8 bases. Germline V gene data show CDR1 as SGHRS and CDR2 as YFSETQ. The CDR3 runs 14 residues. The V gene end was trimmed by 4 bases and the J gene end by 1 base; junction bases not matched to a gene: 3. CDR3 DNA sequence: TGCGCCAGCAGCACGACAGGGGTTAACTATGGCTACACCTTC. Translated: CASSTTGVNYGYTF.

The gene calls are TRBV2 and TRBJ1-6; D not certain. CDR1 and CDR2 from the germline V gene are SNHLY and FYNNEI. V was shortened by 5 bases and J by 0 bases, with 8 bases between the two germline ends. The CDR3 length is 15 residues. Here the CDR3 reads CASSYGGSYNSPLHF. CDR3 nucleotide sequence: TGTGCCAGCAGTTATGGCGGCTCCTATAATTCACCCCTCCACTTT. The full variable domain, completed using reference TRBV2 and TRBJ1-6, is EPEVTQTPSHQVTQMGQEVILRCVPISNHLYFYWYRQILGQKVEFLVSFYNNEISEKSEIFDDQFSVERPDGSNFTLKIRSTKLEDSAMYFCASSYGGSYNSPLHFGNGTRLTVT.

The chain couples TRBV6-5 to TRBJ1-1; 8 bases are shared with TRBD1. V was clipped by 5 bases and J by 6 bases; unmatched bases: 11. The germline gives CDR1 MNHEY, CDR2 SVGAGI. This CDR3 is built from 15 residues. CDR3 in amino acids: CASSRMTGANAEAFF. CDR3 nucleotide sequence: TGTGCCAGCAGTAGAATGACAGGGGCAAACGCTGAAGCTTTCTTT.

This clone has only one observation. The rearrangement uses TRBV18 and TRBJ1-1; TRBD1 aligns across 11 bases. J was trimmed by 7 bases and V by 3 bases; bases with no gene match: 4. The CDR3 is 14 amino acids. Germline V lookup: CDR1 KGHSH, CDR2 LQKENI. The CDR3 sequence is CASSPGQGAIEAFF. In DNA form, the CDR3 reads TGTGCCAGCTCACCTGGACAGGGGGCGATTGAAGCTTTCTTT.

V gene TRBV11-2 combines with J gene TRBJ2-7, with TRBD1 matching 9 bases. V lost 5 bases to trimming and J lost 4 bases; unmatched junction nucleotides: 15. Germline assignment: CDR1 SGHAT and CDR2 FQNNGV. The CDR3 spans 17 residues. CDR3 DNA: TGTGCCAGCAGCCTTAGGGTTCTGGGACAGGGAGATTACGAGCAGTACTTC. Amino acids: CASSLRVLGQGDYEQYF. The full variable domain, with the rest looked up from reference TRBV11-2 and TRBJ2-7, is EAGVAQSPRYKIIEKRQSVAFWCNPISGHATLYWYQQILGQGPKLLIQFQNNGVVDDSQLPKDRFSAERLKGVDSTLKIQPAKLEDSAVYLCASSLRVLGQGDYEQYFGPGTRLTVT.

The chain combines TRBV5-5 with TRBJ2-7; 10 bases line up with TRBD1. The V gene end was trimmed by 3 bases and the J gene end by 6 bases; junction bases not matched to a gene: 9. The CDR3 runs 15 residues. CDR1 and CDR2 (germline): SGHKS, YYEKEE (reference sequence). The CDR3 DNA sequence: TGTGCCAGCAGCTCTACCGGGACAGGGGTCGGCGAGCAGTACTTC. It specifies CASSSTGTGVGEQYF.

The CDR3 region is CASSPLGGRDEQYF. The CDR3 DNA reads as TGTGCCAGCAGCCCCCTTGGGGGCCGAGACGAGCAGTACTTC. The V and J genes are TRBV27 and TRBJ2-7; possible D gene TRBD1, 6 bases. Per germline, CDR1 MNHEY and CDR2 SMNVEV (reference sequence). The CDR3 sequence is 14 residues long. Trimming left V 6 bases short and J 5 bases short, with 17 bases between.

The CDR3 loop reads CATSDLQGGDTQYF. CDR3 DNA sequence: TGTGCCACCAGTGATTTGCAGGGAGGAGATACGCAGTATTTT. The chain carries TRBV24-1 and TRBJ2-3, with a tentative D call TRBD2 (6 bases). The CDR3 is 14 amino acids. Looked up from germline, CDR1 is KGHDR and CDR2 is SFDVKD. V dropped 0 bases and J dropped 5 bases, with 8 bases sitting between them.

The chain recombines TRBV14 with TRBJ2-5; the match to TRBD2 covers 11 bases. The CDR3 has 17 residues. The V gene's germline CDR1 is SGHDN and CDR2 FVKESK. The V gene end was trimmed by 1 base and the J gene end by 1 base; junction bases not matched to a gene: 5. CDR3 sequence (DNA): TGTGCCAGCAGCCAAGGTTTAACTAGCGGGGGCCAAGAGACCCAGTACTTC. Residues: CASSQGLTSGGQETQYF.